These 9 T cell receptor beta chains were sequenced from one sample in a study of siplizumab effects on memory and regulatory T cells. The protocol was immunoSEQ multiplex PCR, while the TCRdb copy is restricted to in-frame clones and leaves out a portion. The sample carries around 83,000 clones, over 80% recorded once. The sample consisted of CD4+ T cells sorted from blood. All receptors come from a human donor in good health.

This chain uses TRBV27 with TRBJ2-2; 8 nucleotides match TRBD2. With V trimmed by 6 bases and J by 4 bases, 10 bases remained unmatched. This CDR3 has 16 amino acids. Germline V CDR1 and CDR2: MNHEY, SMNVEV (reference sequence). The CDR3 DNA follows: TGTGCCAGCAGCTACTCGCGCCTAGCGGGCACCGGGGAGCTGTTTTTT. It translates to CASSYSRLAGTGELFF.

The chain carries TRBV10-3 and TRBJ1-5, with a weak D call TRBD1 (5 bases). Trimming cost V 5 bases and J 9 bases, with 14 bases left between them. This CDR3 spans 13 amino acids. Germline CDR1 is ENHRY and CDR2 is SYGVKD. In nucleotides, the CDR3 is TGTGCCATCAGTCCGGGACCGCGTTCGCCCCAGCATTTT. Protein sequence: CAISPGPRSPQHF.

The chain has TRBV7-2 and TRBJ2-3; D unresolved. Germline values: CDR1 SGHTA, CDR2 FQGNSA. CDR3 length: 11 residues. With 8 bases removed from V and 2 bases from J, the gap between germline ends came to 5 bases. The CDR3 loop reads CASGNTDTQYF. The CDR3 nucleotides are TGTGCCAGCGGAAACACAGATACGCAGTATTTT.

V usage is TRBV6-5 and J usage is TRBJ1-2; TRBD1 is a possible D gene (5 bases). Germline CDR1 reads MNHEY; CDR2 reads SVGAGI. Trimming took 7 bases from V and 1 from J, leaving 16 bases between them. There are 15 residues in the CDR3. DNA for the CDR3: TGTGCCAGCAACCCCGCGGGGGGTGTTAACTATGGCTACACCTTC. It translates to CASNPAGGVNYGYTF.

This clone has a handful of counts. This rearrangement joins TRBV7-8 to TRBJ2-7; D is uncertain. The CDR3 covers 11 residues. Germline assignment: CDR1 SGHVS and CDR2 FQNEAQ. Trimming pared 5 bases from V and 7 bases from J, leaving 9 bases between. CDR3 protein: CASSHLDEQYF. In DNA form, the CDR3 reads TGTGCCAGCAGCCACCTGGATGAGCAGTACTTC.

The chain employs TRBV7-2 and TRBJ2-7; D is unresolved. The germline V gene encodes CDR1 SGHTA and CDR2 FQGNSA. The CDR3 covers 15 residues. V lost 5 bases and J lost 1, with 15 bases in between. CDR3 protein: CASSPIGVTSYEQYF. The CDR3 nucleotides read TGTGCCAGCAGCCCTATAGGAGTTACTTCCTACGAGCAGTACTTC.

The V and J genes are TRBV25-1 and TRBJ2-5, with D maybe TRBD1 (6 bases). CDR3 length: 13 amino acids. The V gene lost 5 bases and the J gene lost 5 bases, with 12 bases spanning the gap. Germline V gene sequence: CDR1 MGHDK, CDR2 SYGVNS. CDR3 protein: CASSSTGRETQYF. The CDR3 DNA follows: TGTGCCAGCAGTTCGACAGGTCGCGAGACCCAGTACTTC.

The chain has TRBV7-2 and TRBJ2-3; TRBD2 matches 12 bases. This CDR3 spans 16 amino acids. Germline V lookup: CDR1 SGHTA, CDR2 FQGNSA. J was trimmed by 4 bases and V by 4 bases; bases with no gene match: 6. The CDR3 is CASSSTSGSRADTQYF. Written as DNA, the CDR3 is TGTGCCAGCAGCTCGACTAGCGGGAGCCGGGCAGATACGCAGTATTTT.

The chain uses TRBV7-2 and TRBJ1-3; D remains unclear. This CDR3 contains 14 residues. V was shortened by 2 bases and J by 1 base, with 6 bases between the two germline ends. Looked up from germline, CDR1 is SGHTA and CDR2 is FQGNSA. CDR3 protein: CASSLSSSGNTIYF. The CDR3 DNA sequence: TGTGCCAGCAGCTTATCATCATCTGGAAACACCATATATTTT.